Listed here are 31 T cell receptor beta chains from one sample, sequenced in a study of T cells in Graves' hyperthyroidism and ophthalmopathy. It was RNA transcripts that yielded the amplified TCR beta CDR3 regions. Using the HTBI primer set, a first-round RT-PCR was run on the TCR CDR3. TCRdb fed the multiplex PCR reads into MiXCR, producing one record per CDR3 protein. Among around 500,000 distinct CDR3 sequences listed, about 16% were seen once. The sequenced sample consisted of blood. The source of these receptors is a woman aged 25 to 39 with Graves' ophthalmopathy.

This clonotype occurred many times. The chain joins TRBV12-3 or TRBV12-4 to TRBJ2-5, with 10 bases lining up with TRBD2. J gave up 2 bases and V 4 bases, and 10 bases lay outside the gene matches. This CDR3 has 17 residues. CDR3 amino acids: CASSWGGAGGEQETQYF. The CDR3 DNA sequence: TGTGCCAGCAGTTGGGGTGGAGCGGGAGGGGAACAAGAGACCCAGTACTTC.

This clonotype was found many times. The chain combines TRBV2 with TRBJ1-1; 8 bases agree with TRBD1. CDR1 is SNHLY, CDR2 FYNNEI, per germline. CDR3 size: 14 residues. V was clipped by 6 bases and J by 5 bases; unmatched bases: 8. CDR3 bases: TGTGCCAGCAGCGTACAGGGGGTGGGGACTGAAGCTTTCTTT. Its protein product is CASSVQGVGTEAFF.

This clonotype was detected only a few times. The chain joins TRBV28 to TRBJ1-2, with 7 bases aligning to TRBD1. The CDR3 length is 12 residues. Trimming at V came to 9 bases and at J to 4 bases, leaving 5 bases not matched to a gene. CDR1 is MDHEN and CDR2 is SYDVKM in the germline V gene. CDR3 DNA: TGTGCCAGTGCGGGACAGACCTATGGCTACACCTTC. This codes for CASAGQTYGYTF.

The sample holds many counts of this clonotype. This chain links TRBV18 with TRBJ2-3; D not certain. Trimming stripped 2 bases from V and 2 bases from J, with 8 bases between. CDR1 is KGHSH and CDR2 is LQKENI in the germline V gene. This CDR3 is 14 amino acids long. The CDR3: CASSPGVHTDTQYF. The CDR3 DNA reads as TGTGCCAGCTCACCAGGGGTTCACACAGATACGCAGTATTTT. The entire variable domain, with the rest obtained from reference TRBV18 and TRBJ2-3, is as follows: NAGVMQNPRHLVRRRGQEARLRCSPMKGHSHVYWYRQLPEEGLKFMVYLQKENIIDESGMPKERFSAEFPKEGPSILRIQQVVRGDSAAYFCASSPGVHTDTQYFGPGTRLTVL.

This clonotype was counted a few times. The chain combines TRBV19 with TRBJ1-1; a possible D gene is TRBD1 (5 bases). CDR3 size: 13 residues. Germline V lookup: CDR1 LNHDA, CDR2 SQIVND (reference sequence). The ends were cut back, 5 bases at V and 4 bases at J, with 11 bases in the middle. The CDR3 loop reads CASSRRGITEAFF. CDR3 sequence (DNA): TGTGCCAGTAGTCGGCGGGGGATCACTGAAGCTTTCTTT.

This clonotype came up many times. The V call is TRBV7-3, the J call TRBJ1-1; D remains unclear. The CDR3 loop spans 13 amino acids. Trimming took off 1 base at V and 3 bases at J, with 6 bases between the two ends. Germline loops: CDR1 SGHTA, CDR2 FQGTGA. CDR3 sequence: CASSLNSDTEAFF. The CDR3 DNA sequence: TGTGCCAGCAGCTTAAACAGCGACACTGAAGCTTTCTTT.

This clonotype was detected ten times or more. The chain couples TRBV7-9 to TRBJ2-1; TRBD1 aligns across 10 bases. Trimming at V came to 5 bases and at J to 8 bases, leaving 9 bases not matched to a gene. Germline values: CDR1 SEHNR, CDR2 FQNEAQ (reference sequence). The CDR3 loop spans 15 amino acids. The CDR3 loop is CASSPKGQGSDEQFF. DNA of the CDR3: TGTGCCAGCAGCCCCAAGGGACAGGGGTCCGATGAGCAGTTCTTC.

This clonotype was observed a handful of times. The J gene is TRBJ2-7, the V gene TRBV6-2 or TRBV6-3; TRBD1 matches 12 bases. The length of the CDR3 is 14 residues. The trim removed 11 bases at V and 5 bases at J, leaving 10 bases unmatched. The V gene's germline CDR1 is MNHEY and CDR2 SVGEGT. The CDR3 loop reads CAVRSGTGGHEQYF. In DNA form, the CDR3 reads TGTGCCGTTAGGAGCGGGACAGGGGGCCACGAGCAGTACTTC.

V is TRBV6-1 and J is TRBJ1-2; tentatively, D is TRBD1 (6 bases). The CDR3 has 17 amino acids. V was pared by 6 bases and J by 4 bases, with 24 bases between. CDR1 is MNHNS and CDR2 is SASEGT in the germline V gene. The CDR3 DNA is TGTGCCAGCAGGGGGGGCAGGGCCCCCCGGCCCCCCTATGGCTACACCTTC. Encoded protein: CASRGGRAPRPPYGYTF.

This clonotype was recorded once. V and J are TRBV29-1 and TRBJ2-7, with 10 bases identical to TRBD2. The CDR3 has 15 residues. Trimming took 7 bases from V and 1 from J; bases not matched to a gene: 10. Germline V CDR1 and CDR2: SQVTM, ANQGSEA. CDR3 in amino acids: CSGKILAGSSYEQYF. CDR3 DNA: TGCAGCGGAAAAATACTAGCGGGATCTTCCTACGAGCAGTACTTC.

This rearrangement joins TRBV27 to TRBJ2-2, with unresolved D. Germline V lookup: CDR1 MNHEY, CDR2 SMNVEV (reference sequence). The CDR3 totals 15 residues. V was shortened by 3 bases and J by 0 bases, with 8 bases between the two germline ends. Here the CDR3 DNA reads TGTGCCAGCAGTTTCCTCGACTCGAACACCGGGGAGCTGTTTTTT. Translating gives CASSFLDSNTGELFF.

This clonotype was picked up a small number of times. This chain uses TRBV6-5 with TRBJ2-5, with D possibly TRBD1 on 6 matching bases. The CDR3 length is 15 residues. The V and J ends lost 2 bases and 1 base respectively, with 11 bases between them. Per the germline V gene, CDR1 is MNHEY and CDR2 is SVGAGI. DNA for the CDR3: TGTGCCAGCAGTTACCTGGGGGCAGCCCAAGAGACCCAGTACTTC. This codes for CASSYLGAAQETQYF.

At least ten counts were recorded for this clonotype. The V gene is TRBV13, the J gene TRBJ1-6, with D possibly TRBD1 on 6 matching bases. Trimming shortened V by 5 bases and J by 10 bases, and 18 bases separated the two germline ends. The CDR3 contains 15 residues. Per germline, CDR1 PRHDT and CDR2 FYEKMQ (reference sequence). CDR3 coding DNA: TGTGCCAGCAGCGCCGGGGGGGGCAGCGACTCACCCCTCCACTTT. Protein: CASSAGGGSDSPLHF.

This clonotype was seen ten or more times. This chain connects TRBV28 to TRBJ2-6; D perhaps matches TRBD1 (6 bases). V lost 6 bases, J lost 0 bases, and 12 bases lay in between. Germline CDR1 MDHEN, CDR2 SYDVKM. The CDR3 length is 16 residues. The DNA of the CDR3 is TGTGCCAGCAGACAGGGCATAACCTCTGGGGCCAACGTCCTGACTTTC. Protein sequence: CASRQGITSGANVLTF.

This clonotype was found a few times. The chain joins TRBV28 to TRBJ1-6; D remains unclear. Between the trimmed V and J ends, which lost 2 bases and 0 bases, there was a span of 11 bases. This CDR3 spans 17 amino acids. CDR1 is MDHEN and CDR2 is SYDVKM in the germline V gene. In DNA form, the CDR3 reads TGTGCCAGCAGTTTAAATGGAGGGAGCTCCTATAATTCACCCCTCCACTTT. It encodes CASSLNGGSSYNSPLHF.

The chain recombines TRBV19 with TRBJ1-3; D is undetermined. V lost 7 bases to trimming and J lost 0 bases, with 19 bases between them. CDR1 is LNHDA and CDR2 is SQIVND in the germline V gene (reference sequence). CDR3 length: 17 residues. The CDR3 nucleotides are TGTGCCAGTATTAAGCGCCCATTCGGAAGCTCTGGAAACACCATATATTTT. Its protein product is CASIKRPFGSSGNTIYF.

This clonotype was counted between two and nine times. CDR3 protein: CATSRDAGLGGRDTQYF. The CDR3 DNA sequence: TGTGCCACCAGCAGAGATGCGGGCCTCGGGGGGAGAGATACGCAGTATTTT. This chain connects TRBV15 to TRBJ2-3; 7 positions agree with TRBD2. CDR1 and CDR2 (germline): LNHNV, YYDKDF (reference sequence). Germline trimming cut 0 bases from V and 5 bases from J; bases unmatched to any gene: 11. The CDR3 is made up of 17 amino acids.

This clonotype was recorded a few times. The V and J genes are TRBV14 and TRBJ2-7; tentatively, D is TRBD1 (6 bases). V shed 5 bases and J shed 3 bases, with 11 bases lying between them. CDR1 is SGHDN, CDR2 FVKESK, per germline. The length of the CDR3 is 13 residues. CDR3 protein: CASSVGQYYEQYF. In nucleotides, the CDR3 is TGTGCCAGCAGCGTAGGACAGTACTACGAGCAGTACTTC. Together with reference TRBV14 and TRBJ2-7, the CDR3 gives the full variable domain: EAGVTQFPSHSVIEKGQTVTLRCDPISGHDNLYWYRRVMGKEIKFLLHFVKESKQDESGMPNNRFLAERTGGTYSTLKVQPAELEDSGVYFCASSVGQYYEQYFGPGTRLTVT.

Ten or more counts support this clonotype. CDR3 sequence (DNA): TGTGCCAGCAGCTACAAAGACGCCGGGACTAGCGGGAGCTACGAGCAGTACTTC. It codes for CASSYKDAGTSGSYEQYF. This sequence joins TRBV6-1 and TRBJ2-7; 14 bases line up with TRBD2. The CDR3 has 18 amino acids. Germline CDR1 reads MNHNS; CDR2 reads SASEGT. V lost 6 bases to trimming and J lost 3 bases; unmatched junction nucleotides: 13.

This clonotype has just a few counts. V and J are TRBV20-1 and TRBJ1-5; possible D gene TRBD1, 5 bases. Germline CDR1 and CDR2: DFQATT and SNEGSKA (reference sequence). This CDR3 is built from 11 residues. V lost 6 bases and J 11 bases, leaving 14 bases between the germline ends. As DNA, the CDR3 is TGCAGTGCCCCCCTCGGAGGGGCCCAGCATTTT. Its protein is CSAPLGGAQHF.

V usage is TRBV10-3 and J usage is TRBJ2-1; no firm D call. The germline V gene encodes CDR1 ENHRY and CDR2 SYGVKD. Trimming took off 1 base at V and 0 bases at J, with 13 bases between the two ends. The CDR3 length is 17 residues. In DNA form, the CDR3 reads TGTGCCATCAGTGAGTTAAGGCTCTCGAGCTCCTACAATGAGCAGTTCTTC. Translation gives CAISELRLSSSYNEQFF.

Concerning this clonotype: A much larger clone differs from this one at a single base, so this may be a read error. The CDR3 spells CANSLSHTGDQYF. The CDR3 region has the DNA TGTGCCAACAGTTTGTCACACACAGGGGATCAGTACTTC. The J gene is TRBJ2-7, the V gene TRBV12-3 or TRBV12-4; TRBD1 matches 7 bases. The CDR3 covers 13 residues.

The chain employs TRBV6-2 or TRBV6-3 and TRBJ1-2, with D maybe TRBD1 (5 bases). This CDR3 has 14 amino acids. V lost 6 bases and J 9 bases, leaving 20 bases between the germline ends. CDR1 is MNHEY and CDR2 is SVGEGT in the germline V gene. The CDR3 here is CASRHTSSGKSYTF. The CDR3 region has the DNA TGTGCCAGCAGGCATACTTCTTCAGGGAAAAGCTACACCTTC.

The chain uses TRBV5-4 and TRBJ2-5, with D perhaps matching TRBD2 (6 bases). V lost 4 bases to trimming and J lost 4 bases, with 20 bases between them. Germline V lookup: CDR1 SGHNT, CDR2 YYREEE (reference sequence). This CDR3 spans 16 amino acids. The CDR3 region has the DNA TGTGCCAGCAGCCTGGGACCTGTCGGGAGAGTAGAGACCCAGTACTTC. Its translation is CASSLGPVGRVETQYF.

This clonotype was seen at least ten times. The CDR3 DNA is TGCAGTGCTAGTAAAGGGGCCGACACTGAAGCTTTCTTT. It is translated as CSASKGADTEAFF. V and J are TRBV20-1 and TRBJ1-1; possibly TRBD1 for D (5 bases). Germline-derived CDR1 and CDR2 are DFQATT and SNEGSKA (reference sequence). V was trimmed by 3 bases and J by 3 bases, leaving 11 bases between them. This CDR3 has 13 residues.

This clonotype was seen a handful of times. V and J are TRBV7-8 and TRBJ1-4; D is perhaps TRBD1 (5 bases). Trimming took 0 bases from V and 6 from J, leaving 11 bases between them. Germline CDR1 is SGHVS and CDR2 is FQNEAQ. CDR3 size: 15 residues. CDR3 DNA sequence: TGTGCCAGCAGCTTAGCGACAGTACCAGATGAAAAACTGTTTTTT. Translated, it gives CASSLATVPDEKLFF.

This clonotype has a handful of counts. The chain recombines TRBV6-1 with TRBJ2-3; 10 positions match TRBD2. The junction had 6 bases not matched to a gene; V was cut back by 6 bases and J by 6 bases. CDR1 and CDR2 from the germline V gene are MNHNS and SASEGT. The CDR3 loop spans 14 amino acids. Here the CDR3 reads CASRRLAGVDTQYF. CDR3 in DNA: TGTGCCAGCAGGCGGCTAGCGGGAGTCGATACGCAGTATTTT.

This clonotype appeared a few times. The V call is TRBV5-4, the J call TRBJ1-2, with D unclear. Per germline, CDR1 SGHNT and CDR2 YYREEE (reference sequence). The CDR3 length is 14 residues. V lost 4 bases, J lost 3 bases, and 13 bases lay in between. This CDR3 reads CASSHGPSDYGYTF. As DNA, the CDR3 is TGTGCCAGCAGCCACGGACCGTCGGACTATGGCTACACCTTC.

This clonotype was detected ten times or more. This chain connects TRBV11-2 to TRBJ2-7; TRBD2 agrees at 8 bases. The CDR3 sequence is 14 residues long. J was trimmed by 6 bases and V by 6 bases; bases with no gene match: 10. The V gene's germline CDR1 is SGHAT and CDR2 FQNNGV. The CDR3 DNA sequence: TGTGCCAGCAGGGGATTTGCGGGAGGACGCGAGCAGTACTTC. It yields the protein CASRGFAGGREQYF.

This clonotype turned up a few times. The chain couples TRBV29-1 to TRBJ2-2, with a possible D match to TRBD1 (6 bases). This CDR3 has 15 residues. The germline gives CDR1 SQVTM, CDR2 ANQGSEA. The ends were cut back, 7 bases at V and 3 bases at J, with 18 bases in the middle. CDR3 sequence: CSAESGTLDTGELFF. The CDR3 nucleotides read TGCAGCGCTGAGTCCGGGACACTAGACACCGGGGAGCTGTTTTTT.

The chain uses TRBV6-1 and TRBJ1-6; 10 positions agree with TRBD1. With V trimmed by 1 base and J by 13 bases, 4 bases remained unmatched. The CDR3 covers 14 residues. CDR1 MNHNS and CDR2 SASEGT come from the germline V gene. CDR3 bases: TGTGCCAGCAGTGAAGGGGACAGGGGCGTTCCCCTCCACTTT. Its protein is CASSEGDRGVPLHF.